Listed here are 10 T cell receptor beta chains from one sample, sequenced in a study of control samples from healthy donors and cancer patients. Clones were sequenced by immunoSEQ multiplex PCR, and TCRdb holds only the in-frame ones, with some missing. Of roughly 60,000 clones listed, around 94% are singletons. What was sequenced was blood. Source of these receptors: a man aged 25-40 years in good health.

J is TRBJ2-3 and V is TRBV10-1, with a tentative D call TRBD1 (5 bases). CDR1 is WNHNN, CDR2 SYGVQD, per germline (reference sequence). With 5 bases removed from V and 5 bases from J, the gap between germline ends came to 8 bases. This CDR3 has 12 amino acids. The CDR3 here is CASSSQGDTQYF. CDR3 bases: TGCGCCAGCAGTTCTCAGGGAGATACGCAGTATTTT.

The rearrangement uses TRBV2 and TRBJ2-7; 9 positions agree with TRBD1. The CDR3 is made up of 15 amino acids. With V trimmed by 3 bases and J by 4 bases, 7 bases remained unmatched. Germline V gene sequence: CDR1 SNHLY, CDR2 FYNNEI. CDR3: CASSDDRGFKYEQYF. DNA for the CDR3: TGTGCCAGCAGTGACGACAGGGGGTTTAAGTACGAGCAGTACTTC.

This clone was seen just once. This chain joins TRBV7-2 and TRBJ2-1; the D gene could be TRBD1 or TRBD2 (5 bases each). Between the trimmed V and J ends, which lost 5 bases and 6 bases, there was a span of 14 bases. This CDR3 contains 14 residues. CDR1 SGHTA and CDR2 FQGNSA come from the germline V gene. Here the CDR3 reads CASSKSRDPNEQFF. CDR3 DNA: TGTGCCAGCAGCAAAAGCCGGGACCCCAATGAGCAGTTCTTC.

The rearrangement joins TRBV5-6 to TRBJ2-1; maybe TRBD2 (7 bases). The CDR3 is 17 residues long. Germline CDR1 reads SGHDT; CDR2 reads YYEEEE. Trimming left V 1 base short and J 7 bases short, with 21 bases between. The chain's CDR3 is CASSLFSLRGAVNEQFF. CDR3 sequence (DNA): TGTGCCAGCAGCTTGTTTAGTCTTCGGGGGGCCGTGAATGAGCAGTTCTTC. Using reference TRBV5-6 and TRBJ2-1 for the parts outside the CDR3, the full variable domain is DAGVTQSPTHLIKTRGQQVTLRCSPKSGHDTVSWYQQALGQGPQFIFQYYEEEERQRGNFPDRFSGHQFPNYSSELNVNALLLGDSALYLCASSLFSLRGAVNEQFFGPGTRLTVL.

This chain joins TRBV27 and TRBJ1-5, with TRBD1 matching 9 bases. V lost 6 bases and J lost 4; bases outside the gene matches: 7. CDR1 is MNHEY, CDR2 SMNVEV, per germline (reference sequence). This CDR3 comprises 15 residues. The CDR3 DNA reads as TGTGCCAGCAGGGGGGGGGACAGGGTGAATCAGCCCCAGCATTTT. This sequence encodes CASRGGDRVNQPQHF.

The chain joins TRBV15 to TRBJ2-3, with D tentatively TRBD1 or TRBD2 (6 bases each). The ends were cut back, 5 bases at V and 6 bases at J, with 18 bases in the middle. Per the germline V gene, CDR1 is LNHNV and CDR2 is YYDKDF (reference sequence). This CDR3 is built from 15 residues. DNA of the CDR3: TGTGCCACCAGCCCCGGGGGCCGGACTTCTGATACGCAGTATTTT. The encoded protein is CATSPGGRTSDTQYF.

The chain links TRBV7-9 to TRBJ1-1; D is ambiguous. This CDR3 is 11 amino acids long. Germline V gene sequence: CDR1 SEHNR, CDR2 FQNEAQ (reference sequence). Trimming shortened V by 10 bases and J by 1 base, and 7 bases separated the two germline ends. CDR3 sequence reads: CATKENTEAFF. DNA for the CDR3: TGTGCCACCAAGGAGAACACTGAAGCTTTCTTT.

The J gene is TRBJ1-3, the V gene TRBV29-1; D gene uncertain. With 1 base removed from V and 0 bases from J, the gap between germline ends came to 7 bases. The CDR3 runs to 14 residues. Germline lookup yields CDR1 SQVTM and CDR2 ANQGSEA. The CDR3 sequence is CSVEVSLSGNTIYF. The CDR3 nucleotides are TGCAGCGTTGAAGTGTCGCTCTCTGGAAACACCATATATTTT.

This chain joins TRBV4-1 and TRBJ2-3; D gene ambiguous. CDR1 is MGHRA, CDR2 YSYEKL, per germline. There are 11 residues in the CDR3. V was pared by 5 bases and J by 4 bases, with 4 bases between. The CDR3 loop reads CASSRADTQYF. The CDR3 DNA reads TGCGCCAGCAGCAGGGCAGATACGCAGTATTTT.

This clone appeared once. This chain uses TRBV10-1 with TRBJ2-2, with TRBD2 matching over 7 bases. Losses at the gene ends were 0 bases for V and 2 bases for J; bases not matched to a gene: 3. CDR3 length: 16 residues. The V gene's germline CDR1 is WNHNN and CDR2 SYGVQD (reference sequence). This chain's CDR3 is CASSESTSRNTGELFF. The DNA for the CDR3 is TGCGCCAGCAGTGAGTCGACTAGCAGAAACACCGGGGAGCTGTTTTTT.